This TCR beta chain was found in a study of T-cell memory formation after mild COVID-19. Study-wide points: CD4+ clones that contracted lay mainly in CM and EM; CD8+ ones lay in EMRA. Some responding clones appeared in pre-infection memory, suggesting cross-reactive memory joined.

5'RACE primed from the constant segment yielded TCR alpha and TCR beta cDNA libraries bearing sample barcodes and UMIs. One entry per CDR3 protein, called by TCRdb with MiXCR from the 5' RACE reads. The table has around 12,000 distinct CDR3 sequences, about 14% seen once. With respect to this clonotype: Antigen specificity is unknown.

Deletions cut 4 bases from V and 0 bases from J, with 11 bases between. Germline V lookup: CDR1 MRHNA, CDR2 SNTAGT. This CDR3 has 15 amino acids. Specimen: PBMCs or a T cell subset sorted from them (not recorded which). This TCR was recovered from a man aged 18 to 30 who had mild COVID-19 (a few samples of this study predate the infection). Cell type and time point are not known. This chain joins TRBV6-4 and TRBJ2-3; D gene unclear. The CDR3 loop is CASSVSSWSTDTQYF. The DNA for the CDR3 is TGTGCCAGCAGTGTCTCCTCGTGGAGCACAGATACGCAGTATTTT.